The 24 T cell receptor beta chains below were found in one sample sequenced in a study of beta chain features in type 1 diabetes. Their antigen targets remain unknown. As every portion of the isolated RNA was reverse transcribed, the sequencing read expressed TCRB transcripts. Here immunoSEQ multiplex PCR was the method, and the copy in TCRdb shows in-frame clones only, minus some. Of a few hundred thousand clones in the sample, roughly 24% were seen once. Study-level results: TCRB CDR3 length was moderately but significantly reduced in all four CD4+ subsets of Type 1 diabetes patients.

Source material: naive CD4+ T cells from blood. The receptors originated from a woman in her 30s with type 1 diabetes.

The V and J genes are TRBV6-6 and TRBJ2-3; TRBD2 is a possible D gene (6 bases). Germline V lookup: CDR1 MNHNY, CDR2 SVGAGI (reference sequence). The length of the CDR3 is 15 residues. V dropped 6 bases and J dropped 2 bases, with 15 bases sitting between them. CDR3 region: CASSRWDSFTDTQYF. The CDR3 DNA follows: TGTGCCAGCAGCCGTTGGGACTCCTTCACAGATACGCAGTATTTT.

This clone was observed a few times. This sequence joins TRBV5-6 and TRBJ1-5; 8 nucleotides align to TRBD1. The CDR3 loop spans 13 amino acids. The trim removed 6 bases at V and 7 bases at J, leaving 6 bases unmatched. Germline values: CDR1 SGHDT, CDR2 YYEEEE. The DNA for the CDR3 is TGTGCCAGCACCTTTGGGACAGGCCAGCCCCAGCATTTT. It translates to CASTFGTGQPQHF.

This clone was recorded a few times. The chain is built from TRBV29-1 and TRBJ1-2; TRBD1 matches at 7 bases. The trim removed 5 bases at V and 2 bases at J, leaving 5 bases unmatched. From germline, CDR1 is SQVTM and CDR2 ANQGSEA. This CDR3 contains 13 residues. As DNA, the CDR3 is TGCAGCGTTTCCCGGGACAGCAACTATGGCTACACCTTC. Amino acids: CSVSRDSNYGYTF.

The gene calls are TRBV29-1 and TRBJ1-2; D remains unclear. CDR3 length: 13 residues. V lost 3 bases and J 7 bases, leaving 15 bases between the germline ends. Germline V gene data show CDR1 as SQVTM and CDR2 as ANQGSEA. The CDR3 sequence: CSVERAGRSGYTF. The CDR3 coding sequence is TGCAGCGTTGAGAGGGCAGGACGCTCTGGCTACACCTTC.

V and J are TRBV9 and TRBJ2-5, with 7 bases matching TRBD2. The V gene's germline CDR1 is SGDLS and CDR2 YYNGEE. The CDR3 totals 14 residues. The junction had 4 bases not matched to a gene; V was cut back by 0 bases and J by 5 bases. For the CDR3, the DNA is TGTGCCAGCAGCGTAGGCGGGAGTGCCGAGACCCAGTACTTC. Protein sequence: CASSVGGSAETQYF.

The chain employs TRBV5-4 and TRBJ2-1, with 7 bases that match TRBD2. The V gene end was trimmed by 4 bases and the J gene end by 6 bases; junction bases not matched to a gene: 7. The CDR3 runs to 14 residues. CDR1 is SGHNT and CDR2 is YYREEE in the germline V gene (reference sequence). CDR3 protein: CASSTTGGTNEQFF. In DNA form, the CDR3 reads TGTGCCAGCAGCACAACGGGAGGAACCAATGAGCAGTTCTTC.

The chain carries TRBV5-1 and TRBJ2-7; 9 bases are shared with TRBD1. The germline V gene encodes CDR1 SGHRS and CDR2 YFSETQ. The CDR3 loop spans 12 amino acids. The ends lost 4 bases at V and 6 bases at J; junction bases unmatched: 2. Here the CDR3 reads CASSGTGSEQYF. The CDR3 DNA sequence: TGCGCCAGCAGCGGGACAGGGTCCGAGCAGTACTTC. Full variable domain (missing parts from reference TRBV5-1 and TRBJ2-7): KAGVTQTPRYLIKTRGQQVTLSCSPISGHRSVSWYQQTPGQGLQFLFEYFSETQRNKGNFPGRFSGRQFSNSRSEMNVSTLELGDSALYLCASSGTGSEQYFGPGTRLTVT.

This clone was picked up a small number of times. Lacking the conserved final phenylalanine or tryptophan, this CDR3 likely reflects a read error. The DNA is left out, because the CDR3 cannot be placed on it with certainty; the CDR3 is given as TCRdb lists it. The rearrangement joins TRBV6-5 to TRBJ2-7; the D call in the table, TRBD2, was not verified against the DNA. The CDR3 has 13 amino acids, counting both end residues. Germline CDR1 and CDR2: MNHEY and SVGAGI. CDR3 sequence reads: CASSPGAGGPNWI.

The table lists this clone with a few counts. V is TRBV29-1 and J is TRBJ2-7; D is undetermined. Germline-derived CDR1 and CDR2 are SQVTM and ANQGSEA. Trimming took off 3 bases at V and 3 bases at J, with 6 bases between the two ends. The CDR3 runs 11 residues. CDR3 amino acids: CSVDGDYEQYF. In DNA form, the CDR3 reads TGCAGCGTTGACGGTGACTACGAGCAGTACTTC.

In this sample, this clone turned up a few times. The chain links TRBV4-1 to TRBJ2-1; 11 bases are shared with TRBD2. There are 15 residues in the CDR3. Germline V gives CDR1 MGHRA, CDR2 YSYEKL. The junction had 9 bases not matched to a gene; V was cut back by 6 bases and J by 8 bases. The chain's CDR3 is CASRTTSGAIDEQFF. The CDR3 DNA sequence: TGCGCCAGCAGAACGACTAGCGGGGCCATAGATGAGCAGTTCTTC.

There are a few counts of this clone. The CDR3 loop is CASSLAGNRYNEQFF. In DNA form, the CDR3 reads TGTGCCAGCAGTTTAGCGGGGAATCGCTACAATGAGCAGTTCTTC. This chain links TRBV28 with TRBJ2-1; possible D gene TRBD2, 6 bases. V lost 2 bases and J lost 3, with 11 bases in between. Germline V CDR1 and CDR2: MDHEN, SYDVKM. This CDR3 spans 15 amino acids.

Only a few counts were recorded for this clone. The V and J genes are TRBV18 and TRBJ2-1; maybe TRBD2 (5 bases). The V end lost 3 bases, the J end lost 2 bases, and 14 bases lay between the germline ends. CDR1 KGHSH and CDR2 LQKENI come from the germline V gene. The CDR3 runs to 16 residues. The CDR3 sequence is CASSPSIAPAYNEQFF. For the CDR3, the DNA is TGTGCCAGCTCACCTAGTATAGCGCCCGCCTACAATGAGCAGTTCTTC.

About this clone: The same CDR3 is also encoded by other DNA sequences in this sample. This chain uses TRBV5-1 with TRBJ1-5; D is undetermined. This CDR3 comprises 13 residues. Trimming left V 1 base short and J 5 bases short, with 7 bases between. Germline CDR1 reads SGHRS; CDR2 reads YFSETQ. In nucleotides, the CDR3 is TGCGCCAGCAGCTTGTCCGGAGATCAGCCCCAGCATTTT. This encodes CASSLSGDQPQHF.

In DNA, the CDR3 is TGTGCCAGCAGCTTTAGCGGGAGGGCCACAGATACGCAGTATTTT. Protein: CASSFSGRATDTQYF. J is TRBJ2-3 and V is TRBV7-3; 11 nucleotides align to TRBD2. CDR3 length: 15 residues. Germline-derived CDR1 and CDR2 are SGHTA and FQGTGA. V shed 3 bases and J 2 bases; nucleotides not matched to a gene: 1.

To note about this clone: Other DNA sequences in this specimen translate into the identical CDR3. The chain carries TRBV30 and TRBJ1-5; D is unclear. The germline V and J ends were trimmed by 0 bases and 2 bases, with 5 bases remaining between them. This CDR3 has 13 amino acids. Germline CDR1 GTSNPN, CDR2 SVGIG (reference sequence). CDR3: CAWSVLGNQPQHF. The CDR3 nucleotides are TGTGCCTGGAGTGTACTCGGCAATCAGCCCCAGCATTTT.

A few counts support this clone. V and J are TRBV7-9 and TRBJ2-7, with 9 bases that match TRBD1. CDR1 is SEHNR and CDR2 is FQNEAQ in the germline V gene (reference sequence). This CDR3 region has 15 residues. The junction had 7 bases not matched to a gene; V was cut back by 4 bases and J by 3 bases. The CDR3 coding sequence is TGTGCCAGCAGCTCCCGGAGGGACAGGGTCTACGAGCAGTACTTC. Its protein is CASSSRRDRVYEQYF.

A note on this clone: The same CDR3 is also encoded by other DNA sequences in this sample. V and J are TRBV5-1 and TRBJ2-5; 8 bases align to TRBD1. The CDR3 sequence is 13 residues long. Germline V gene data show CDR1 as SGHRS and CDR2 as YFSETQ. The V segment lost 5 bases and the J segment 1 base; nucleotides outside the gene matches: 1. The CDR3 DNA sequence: TGCGCCAGCAGTGGACAGGGCCAAGAGACCCAGTACTTC. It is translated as CASSGQGQETQYF. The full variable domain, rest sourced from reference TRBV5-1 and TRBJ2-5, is KAGVTQTPRYLIKTRGQQVTLSCSPISGHRSVSWYQQTPGQGLQFLFEYFSETQRNKGNFPGRFSGRQFSNSRSEMNVSTLELGDSALYLCASSGQGQETQYFGPGTRLLVL.

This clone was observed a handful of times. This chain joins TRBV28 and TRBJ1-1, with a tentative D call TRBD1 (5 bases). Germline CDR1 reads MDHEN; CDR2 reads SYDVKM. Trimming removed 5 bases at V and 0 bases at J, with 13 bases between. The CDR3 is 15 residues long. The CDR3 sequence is CASSPRQIMNTEAFF. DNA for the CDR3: TGTGCCAGCAGTCCACGACAGATCATGAACACTGAAGCTTTCTTT.

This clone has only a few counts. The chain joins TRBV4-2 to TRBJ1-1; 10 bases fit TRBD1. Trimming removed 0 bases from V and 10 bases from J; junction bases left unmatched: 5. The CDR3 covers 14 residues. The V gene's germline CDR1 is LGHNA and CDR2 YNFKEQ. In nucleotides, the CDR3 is TGTGCCAGCAGCCAAGATGGGACAGGGGTACCAGCTTTCTTT. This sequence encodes CASSQDGTGVPAFF.

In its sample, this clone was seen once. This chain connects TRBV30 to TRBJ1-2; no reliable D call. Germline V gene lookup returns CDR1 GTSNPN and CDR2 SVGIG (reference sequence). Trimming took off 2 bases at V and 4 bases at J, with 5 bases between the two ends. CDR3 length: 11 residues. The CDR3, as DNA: TGTGCCTGGAGTCGAGCCTATGGCTACACCTTC. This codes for CAWSRAYGYTF.

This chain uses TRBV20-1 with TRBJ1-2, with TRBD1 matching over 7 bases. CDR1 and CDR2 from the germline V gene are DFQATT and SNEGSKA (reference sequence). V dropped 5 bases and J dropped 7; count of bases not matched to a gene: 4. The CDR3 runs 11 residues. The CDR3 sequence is CSADRVSGYTF. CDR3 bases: TGCAGTGCTGACAGGGTATCTGGCTACACCTTC.

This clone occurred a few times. CDR3 nucleotides: TGTGCCAGCAGTTCCCCCCTCGGGAGGTCTTATGGCTACACCTTC. Encoded protein: CASSSPLGRSYGYTF. J is TRBJ1-2 and V is TRBV28; D uncertain. The CDR3 length is 15 residues. The V end was cut by 4 bases, the J end by 5 bases, with 17 bases between. Germline V gene sequence: CDR1 MDHEN, CDR2 SYDVKM.

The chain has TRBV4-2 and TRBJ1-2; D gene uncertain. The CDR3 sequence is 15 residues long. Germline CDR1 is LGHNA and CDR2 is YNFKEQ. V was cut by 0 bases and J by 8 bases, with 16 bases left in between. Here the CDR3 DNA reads TGTGCCAGCAGCCAAGAGCCGGGAGAGGGAGGAGGCTACACCTTC. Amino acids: CASSQEPGEGGGYTF.

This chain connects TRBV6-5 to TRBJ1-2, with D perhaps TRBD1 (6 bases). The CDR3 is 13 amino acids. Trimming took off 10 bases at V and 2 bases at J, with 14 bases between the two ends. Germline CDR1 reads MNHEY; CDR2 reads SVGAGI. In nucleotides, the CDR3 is TGTGCCACACAAATTGGGGGCAACTATGGCTACACCTTC. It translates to CATQIGGNYGYTF.